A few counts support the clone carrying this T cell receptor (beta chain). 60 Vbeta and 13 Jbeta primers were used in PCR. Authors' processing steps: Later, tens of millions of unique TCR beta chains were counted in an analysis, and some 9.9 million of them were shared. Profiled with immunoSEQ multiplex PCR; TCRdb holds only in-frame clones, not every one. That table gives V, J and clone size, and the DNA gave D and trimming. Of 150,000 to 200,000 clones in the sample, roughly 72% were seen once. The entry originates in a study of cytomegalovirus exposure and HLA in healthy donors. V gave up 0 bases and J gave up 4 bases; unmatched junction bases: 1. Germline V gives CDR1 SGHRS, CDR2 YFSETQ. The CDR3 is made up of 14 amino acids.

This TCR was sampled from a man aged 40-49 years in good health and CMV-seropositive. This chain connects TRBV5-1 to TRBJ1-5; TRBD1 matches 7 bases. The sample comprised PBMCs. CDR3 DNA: TGCGCCAGCAGCTTGGAGGGACAGAATCAGCCCCAGCATTTT. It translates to CASSLEGQNQPQHF.